This T cell receptor beta chain derives from a study of chemoradiotherapy in HPV16-positive cancers. Study-wide background: Candidate HPV-specific clones and shared TCR motifs came from a couple of HPV16-positive patients.

In its sample, this clone was seen once. What it recognizes is unknown. CDR1 SGHRS and CDR2 YFSETQ come from the germline V gene. Between the trimmed V and J ends, which lost 0 bases and 5 bases, there was a span of 14 bases. The CDR3 is 16 residues long. Method: immunoSEQ multiplex PCR; TCRdb's copy keeps in-frame clones and lacks some. The sample lists around 9,200 clones, approximately 80% occurring once. Study findings and constraints: Candidate HPV-specific clones and E7-related TCR motifs grew in tumor during treatment.

The receptor comes from a human donor with HPV-associated anogenital cancer. The chain employs TRBV5-1 and TRBJ1-4; D might be TRBD1 (5 bases). This material was collected from a patient who underwent chemoradiotherapy. As DNA, the CDR3 is TGCGCCAGCAGCTTGGGCAGTCAGGGTGCCAATGAAAAACTGTTTTTT. Its protein product is CASSLGSQGANEKLFF.